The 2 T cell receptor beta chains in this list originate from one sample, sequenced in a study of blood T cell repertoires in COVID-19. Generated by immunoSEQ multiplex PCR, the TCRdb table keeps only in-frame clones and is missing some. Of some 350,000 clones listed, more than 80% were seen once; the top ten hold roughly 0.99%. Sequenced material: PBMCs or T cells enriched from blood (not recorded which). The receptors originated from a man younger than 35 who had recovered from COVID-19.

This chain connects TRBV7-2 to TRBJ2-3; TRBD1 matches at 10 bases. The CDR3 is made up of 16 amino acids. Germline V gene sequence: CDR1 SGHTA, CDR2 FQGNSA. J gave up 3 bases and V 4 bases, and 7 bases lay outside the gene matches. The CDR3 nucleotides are TGTGCCAGCAGCTCGACAGGGGGCAGTCGGACAGATACGCAGTATTTT. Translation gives CASSSTGGSRTDTQYF.

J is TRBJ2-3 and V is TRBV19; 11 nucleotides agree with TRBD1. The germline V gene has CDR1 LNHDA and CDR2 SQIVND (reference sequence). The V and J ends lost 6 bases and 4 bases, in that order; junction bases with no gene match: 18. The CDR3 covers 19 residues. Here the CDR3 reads CASSGTRTGGFSLPDTQYF. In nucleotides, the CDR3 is TGTGCCAGTAGCGGAACTAGGACAGGGGGCTTCAGTCTCCCAGATACGCAGTATTTT.